This T cell receptor (beta chain) came from a study of control samples from healthy donors and cancer patients. Sequencing used immunoSEQ multiplex PCR; TCRdb keeps in-frame clones, though not all of them. The repertoire consists of 100,000 to 150,000 clones, with 75% to 95% occurring once and the leading ten covering about 2.5%. The V gene end was trimmed by 5 bases and the J gene end by 5 bases; junction bases not matched to a gene: 1. Per the germline V gene, CDR1 is GTSNPN and CDR2 is SVGIG (reference sequence). The length of the CDR3 is 11 residues. Sequenced material: blood. J is TRBJ2-7 and V is TRBV30; 9 bases align to TRBD1. This sequence originates from a man in his late teens or twenties in good health. The CDR3 nucleotides read TGTGCCTGGGGGGACAGGGACGAGCAGTACTTC. Translated, it gives CAWGDRDEQYF.